Listed below are T cell receptor beta chains from one sample, sequenced in a study of T cell changes during pregnancy in multiple sclerosis. Profiled with immunoSEQ multiplex PCR; TCRdb holds only in-frame clones, not every one. Of around 52,000 clones in the sample, about 92% were seen once. The material was CD4+ T cells from peripheral blood mononuclear cells, obtained in the second trimester of pregnancy. Every receptor here comes from a female donor with multiple sclerosis, enrolled in a pregnancy study. Both conserved end residues are part of each CDR3. D genes are given only for firm matches. Clone size, where shown, is once, few, many, or a class for clones that have expanded.

NA,TRBV2,TRBJ2-7,once,TGTGCCAGCAGTGTCGGAGCCCAGAGCCGCCACGAGCAGTACTTC,CASSVGAQSRHEQYF
TRBD1,TRBV9,TRBJ2-1,NA,TGTGCCAGCAGCCCCCAACCGCCGACAGGGGCCTACAATGAGCAGTTCTTC,CASSPQPPTGAYNEQFF
NA,TRBV28,TRBJ1-1,NA,TGTGCCAGCAGTTCCGACTATGAAGCTTTCTTT,CASSSDYEAFF
TRBD2,TRBV7-2,TRBJ2-2,NA,TGTGCCAGCAGCTCTCGGACTAGCGTGAACACCGGGGAGCTGTTTTTT,CASSSRTSVNTGELFF
NA,TRBV11-3,TRBJ2-5,NA,TGTGCCAGCAGCTTACAGGGGTCAGAGACCCAGTACTTC,CASSLQGSETQYF
TRBD2,TRBV28,TRBJ2-2,NA,TGTGCCAGCAGTTTATTCCTTAGCGGGAGGACTAACACCGGGGAGCTGTTTTTT,CASSLFLSGRTNTGELFF
TRBD1,TRBV19,TRBJ2-5,NA,TGTGCCAGTAGTGAGAGGACAGGGGAGGAGACCCAGTACTTC,CASSERTGEETQYF
NA,TRBV9,TRBJ1-2,NA,TGTGCCAGCGAATGGGCCTATGGCTACACCTTC,CASEWAYGYTF
NA,TRBV18,TRBJ1-2,NA,TGTGCCAGCTCACTCTCGGGGGGTGACTATGGCTACACCTTC,CASSLSGGDYGYTF
TRBD2,TRBV4-2,TRBJ2-2,NA,TGTGCCAGCAGCCAAGCTTTTGGGGGGGTGGCGAACACCGGGGAGCTGTTTTTT,CASSQAFGGVANTGELFF
NA,TRBV5-5,TRBJ1-5,NA,TGTGCCAGCAGCCCCACCACAGAGCAAAAAAATCAGCCCCAGCATTTT,CASSPTTEQKNQPQHF
TRBD2,TRBV27,TRBJ2-7,NA,TGTGCCAGCAGTTTAAGGCGGGAGGCCCCCCACGAGCAGTACTTC,CASSLRREAPHEQYF
TRBD2,TRBV5-1,TRBJ2-5,NA,TGCGCCAGCAGCCAGACTAGCGGGAAAGAGACCCAGTACTTC,CASSQTSGKETQYF
NA,TRBV18,TRBJ2-5,NA,TGTGCCAGCTCAGGAGCGGAAGAGACCCAGTACTTC,CASSGAEETQYF
TRBD2,TRBV7-6,TRBJ2-5,NA,TGTGCCAGCAGCCGCCTAGCGGGGGCGGAAGAGACCCAGTACTTC,CASSRLAGAEETQYF
TRBD1,TRBV19,TRBJ1-5,NA,TGTGCCAGTACCGAACAAGGGACAGGGGGTCAGCCCCAGCATTTT,CASTEQGTGGQPQHF
NA,TRBV27,TRBJ2-7,NA,TGTGCCAGCAGTTTTCAGAGACAATCGGCCTACGAGCAGTACTTC,CASSFQRQSAYEQYF
TRBD1,TRBV10-3,TRBJ2-1,once,TGTGCCACCCGACAGGGGTACTACAATGAGCAGTTCTTC,CATRQGYYNEQFF
NA,TRBV11-2,TRBJ2-7,once,TGTGCCACCACCAGTCGATACGAGCAGTACTTC,CATTSRYEQYF
NA,TRBV18,TRBJ1-1,NA,TGTGCCAGCTCACCTTCAGGGGTAAAAGGAGCTTTCTTT,CASSPSGVKGAFF
TRBD2,TRBV7-3,TRBJ2-3,NA,TGTGCCAGCAGCCCCTACACGAGACTAGCGGGAGTGACAGATACGCAGTATTTT,CASSPYTRLAGVTDTQYF
NA,TRBV30,TRBJ1-1,NA,TGTGCCTGGGTACGCGGACAGTACACTGAAGCTTTCTTT,CAWVRGQYTEAFF
NA,TRBV30,TRBJ2-1,NA,TGTGCTCTAGAGTCGGGAAGGAATGAGCAGTTCTTC,CALESGRNEQFF
NA,TRBV28,TRBJ1-1,few,TGTGCCAGCAGCCTGGCGAACACTGAAGCTTTCTTT,CASSLANTEAFF
NA,TRBV7-9,TRBJ2-2,once,TGTGCCAGCAGTCGTGAAGGGAGATCCGGGGAGCTGTTTTTT,CASSREGRSGELFF
NA,TRBV19,TRBJ1-3,NA,TGTGCCAGTAGTCTCCCGACAGGTTTGGGAAACACCATATATTTT,CASSLPTGLGNTIYF
NA,TRBV5-4,TRBJ2-2,once,TGTGCCAGCAGCTCCTATCGGACAGAGAACACCGGGGAGCTGTTTTTT,CASSSYRTENTGELFF
TRBD2,TRBV19,TRBJ2-1,NA,TGTGCCAGTAGTATCTCCACTAGCGGGAGAGGGGAGCAGTTCTTC,CASSISTSGRGEQFF